This TCR beta chain was recorded in a study of T cells in Graves' hyperthyroidism and ophthalmopathy. About the research overall: Before treatment of any kind, peripheral blood was taken at initial diagnosis.

Diagnostic assessment was based on clinical symptoms, serum thyroxine and TRAb, thyroid ultrasound and orbital computed tomography. General study results and limits: In blood, most of the thyroid clonotypes expanded above 0.001 were also present.

The investigators amplified TCR beta CDR3 regions from RNA transcripts. A first-round RT-PCR of the TCR CDR3 used the HTBI primer set. TCRdb re-called the multiplex PCR reads through MiXCR, storing one row per CDR3 protein. Altogether under 350,000 distinct CDR3 sequences are present, 15% to 20% being singletons, with the ten largest covering around 47%. This CDR3 has 16 amino acids. Trimming at V came to 4 bases and at J to 5 bases, leaving 13 bases not matched to a gene. The V gene's germline CDR1 is SGHRS and CDR2 YFSETQ. This clonotype was recorded many times. No antigen is known for it. The TCR comes from a woman aged 50 to 60 with Graves' hyperthyroidism. The chain has TRBV5-1 and TRBJ1-1; 8 bases are shared with TRBD1. Sequences were obtained from blood. DNA of the CDR3: TGCGCCAGCAGCCCCCGACAGGGGAGGATTACGACTGAAGCTTTCTTT. This sequence encodes CASSPRQGRITTEAFF.